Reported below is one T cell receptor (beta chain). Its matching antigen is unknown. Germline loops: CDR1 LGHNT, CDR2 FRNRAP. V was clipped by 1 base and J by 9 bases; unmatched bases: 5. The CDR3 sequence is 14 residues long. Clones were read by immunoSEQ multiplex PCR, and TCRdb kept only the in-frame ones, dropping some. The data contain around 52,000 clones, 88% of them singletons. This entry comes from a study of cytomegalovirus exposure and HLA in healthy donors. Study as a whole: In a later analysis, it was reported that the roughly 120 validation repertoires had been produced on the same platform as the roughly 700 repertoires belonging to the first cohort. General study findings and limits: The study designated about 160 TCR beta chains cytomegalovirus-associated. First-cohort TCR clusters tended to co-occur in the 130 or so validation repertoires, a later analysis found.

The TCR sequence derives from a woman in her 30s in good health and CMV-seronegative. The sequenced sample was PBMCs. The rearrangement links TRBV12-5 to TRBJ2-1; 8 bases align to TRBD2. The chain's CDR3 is CASGLETSAREQFF. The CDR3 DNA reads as TGTGCTAGTGGTTTGGAGACTAGCGCGCGTGAGCAGTTCTTC.